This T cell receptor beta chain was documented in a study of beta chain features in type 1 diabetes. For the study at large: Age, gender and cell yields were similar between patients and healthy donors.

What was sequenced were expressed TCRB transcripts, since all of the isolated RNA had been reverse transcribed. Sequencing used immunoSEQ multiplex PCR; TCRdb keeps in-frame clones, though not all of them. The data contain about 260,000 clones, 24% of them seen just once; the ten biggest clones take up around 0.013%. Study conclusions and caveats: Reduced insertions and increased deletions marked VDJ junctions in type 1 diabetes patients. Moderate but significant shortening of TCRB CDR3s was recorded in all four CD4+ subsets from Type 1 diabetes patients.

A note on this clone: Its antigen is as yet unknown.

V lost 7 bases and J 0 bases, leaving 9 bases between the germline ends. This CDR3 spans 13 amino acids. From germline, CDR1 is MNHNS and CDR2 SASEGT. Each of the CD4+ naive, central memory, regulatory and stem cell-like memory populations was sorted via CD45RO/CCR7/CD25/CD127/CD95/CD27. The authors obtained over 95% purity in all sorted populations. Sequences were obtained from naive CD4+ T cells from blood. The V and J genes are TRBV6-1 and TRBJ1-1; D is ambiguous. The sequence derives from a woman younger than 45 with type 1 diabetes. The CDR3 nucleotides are TGTGCCAGCACCACATTCATGAACACTGAAGCTTTCTTT. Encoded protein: CASTTFMNTEAFF.